This T cell receptor beta chain was identified in a study of T-cell memory formation after mild COVID-19. Study overall: TCR clusters were largely donor specific.

Employing constant-segment primers, 5'RACE generated TCR alpha and TCR beta cDNA libraries bearing sample barcodes and UMIs. TCRdb processed the 5' RACE reads anew with MiXCR; each CDR3 protein has one entry. The sample includes some 57,000 distinct CDR3 sequences, more than 10% of them seen just once. This CDR3 is built from 13 residues. Trimming shortened V by 0 bases and J by 5 bases, and 10 bases separated the two germline ends. Germline V CDR1 and CDR2: GTSNPN, SVGIG (reference sequence). Sequencing used PBMCs or a T cell subset sorted from them (not recorded which). This receptor was taken from a man between 18 and 35 years old who had mild COVID-19 (a few samples of this study predate the infection). Cell type and time point are not known. The rearrangement joins TRBV30 to TRBJ2-5; D may be TRBD2 (6 bases). The CDR3 here is CAWSVASAETQYF. The CDR3 region has the DNA TGTGCCTGGAGTGTAGCTAGCGCGGAGACCCAGTACTTC.